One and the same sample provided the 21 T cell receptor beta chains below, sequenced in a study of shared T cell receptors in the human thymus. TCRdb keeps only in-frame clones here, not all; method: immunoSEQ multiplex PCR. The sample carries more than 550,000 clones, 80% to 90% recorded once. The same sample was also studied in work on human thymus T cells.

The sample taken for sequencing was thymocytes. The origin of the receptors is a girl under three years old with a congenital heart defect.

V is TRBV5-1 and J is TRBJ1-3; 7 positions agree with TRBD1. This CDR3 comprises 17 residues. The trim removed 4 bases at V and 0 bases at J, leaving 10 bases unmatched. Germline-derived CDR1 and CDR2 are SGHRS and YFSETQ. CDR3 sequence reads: CASSPGQPKSSGNTIYF. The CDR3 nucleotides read TGCGCCAGCAGCCCGGGACAGCCCAAGAGCTCTGGAAACACCATATATTTT.

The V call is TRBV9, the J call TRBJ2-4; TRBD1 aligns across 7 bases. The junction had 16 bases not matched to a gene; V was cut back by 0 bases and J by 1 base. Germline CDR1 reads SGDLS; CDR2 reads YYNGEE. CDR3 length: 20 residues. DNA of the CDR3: TGTGCCAGCAGCGTAGGGGACAGTGCTGGGGCCAGGCAGGCCAAAAACATTCAGTACTTC. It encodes CASSVGDSAGARQAKNIQYF.

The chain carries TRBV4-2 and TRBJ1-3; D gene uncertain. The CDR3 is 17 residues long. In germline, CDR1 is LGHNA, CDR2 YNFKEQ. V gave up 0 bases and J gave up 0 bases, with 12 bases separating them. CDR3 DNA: TGTGCCAGCAGCCAAGAGACATCTGGGAGCTCTGGAAACACCATATATTTT. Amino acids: CASSQETSGSSGNTIYF.

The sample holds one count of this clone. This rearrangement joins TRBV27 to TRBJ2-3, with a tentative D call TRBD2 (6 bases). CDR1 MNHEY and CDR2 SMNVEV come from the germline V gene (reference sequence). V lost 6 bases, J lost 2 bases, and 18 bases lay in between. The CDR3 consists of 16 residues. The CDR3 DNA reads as TGTGCCAGCAGCCTCCGGGGGAGCGCAGACACAGATACGCAGTATTTT. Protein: CASSLRGSADTDTQYF.

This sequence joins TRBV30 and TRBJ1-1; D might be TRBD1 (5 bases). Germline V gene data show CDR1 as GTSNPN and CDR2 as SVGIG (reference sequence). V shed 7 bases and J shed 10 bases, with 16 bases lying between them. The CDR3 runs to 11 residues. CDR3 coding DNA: TGTGCCTTCCTCAGGGCTTCGGTAGCTTTCTTT. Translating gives CAFLRASVAFF.

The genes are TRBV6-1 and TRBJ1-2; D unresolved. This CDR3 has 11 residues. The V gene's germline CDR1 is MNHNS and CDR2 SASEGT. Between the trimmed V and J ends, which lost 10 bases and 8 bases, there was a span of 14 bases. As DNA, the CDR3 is TGTGCCACCAAGAACTCGCGGGGCTACACCTTC. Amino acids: CATKNSRGYTF.

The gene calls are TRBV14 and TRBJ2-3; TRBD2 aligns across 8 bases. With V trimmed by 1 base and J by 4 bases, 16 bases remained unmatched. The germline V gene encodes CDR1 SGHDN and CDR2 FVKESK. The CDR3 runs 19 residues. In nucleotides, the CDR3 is TGTGCCAGCAGCCAAGTTCGGCCGGGACTAGTAGGTGTCGCAGATACGCAGTATTTT. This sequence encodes CASSQVRPGLVGVADTQYF.

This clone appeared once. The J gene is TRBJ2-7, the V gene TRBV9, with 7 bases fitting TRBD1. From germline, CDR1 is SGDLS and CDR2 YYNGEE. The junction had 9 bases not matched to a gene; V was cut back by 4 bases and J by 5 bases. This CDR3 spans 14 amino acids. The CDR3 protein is CASSQNRGPHEQYF. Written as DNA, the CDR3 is TGTGCCAGCAGCCAAAACAGGGGCCCCCACGAGCAGTACTTC.

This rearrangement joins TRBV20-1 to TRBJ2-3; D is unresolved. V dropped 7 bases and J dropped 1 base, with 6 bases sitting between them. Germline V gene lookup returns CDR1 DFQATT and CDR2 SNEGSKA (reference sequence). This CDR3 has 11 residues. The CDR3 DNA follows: TGCAGTGTGATAGGCACAGATACGCAGTATTTT. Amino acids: CSVIGTDTQYF.

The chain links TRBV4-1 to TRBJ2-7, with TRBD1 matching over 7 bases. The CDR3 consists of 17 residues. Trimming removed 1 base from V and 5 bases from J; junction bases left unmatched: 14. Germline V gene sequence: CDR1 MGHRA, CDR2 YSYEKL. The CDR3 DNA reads TGCGCCAGCAGCCAAGCCCCAATGAGGGGGCTAGGCCACGAGCAGTACTTC. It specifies CASSQAPMRGLGHEQYF.

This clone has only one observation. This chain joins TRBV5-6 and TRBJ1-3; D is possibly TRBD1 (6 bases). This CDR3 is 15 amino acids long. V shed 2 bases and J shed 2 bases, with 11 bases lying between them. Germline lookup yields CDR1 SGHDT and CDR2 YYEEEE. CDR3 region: CASSLQGQTGNTIYF. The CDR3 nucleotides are TGTGCCAGCAGCTTACAGGGTCAAACTGGAAACACCATATATTTT.

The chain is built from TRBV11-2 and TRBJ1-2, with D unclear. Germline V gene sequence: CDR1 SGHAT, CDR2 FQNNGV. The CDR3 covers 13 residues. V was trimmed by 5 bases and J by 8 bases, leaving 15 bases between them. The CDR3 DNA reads TGTGCCAGCAGCCCGCAGCTGCGAGGGGGCTACACCTTC. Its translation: CASSPQLRGGYTF.

The CDR3 reads CASSSPKGQGRTEAFF. DNA of the CDR3: TGTGCCAGCAGCTCCCCGAAGGGACAGGGGAGGACTGAAGCTTTCTTT. V usage is TRBV7-9 and J usage is TRBJ1-1; 10 nucleotides line up with TRBD1. V lost 4 bases and J lost 5; bases outside the gene matches: 10. CDR1 is SEHNR and CDR2 is FQNEAQ in the germline V gene (reference sequence). The CDR3 covers 16 residues.

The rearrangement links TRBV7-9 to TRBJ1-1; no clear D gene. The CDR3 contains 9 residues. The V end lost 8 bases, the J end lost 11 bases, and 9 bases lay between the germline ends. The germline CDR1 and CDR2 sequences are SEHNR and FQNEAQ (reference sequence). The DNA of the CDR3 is TGTGCCAGCGCCCCGGAGGCTTTCTTT. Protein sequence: CASAPEAFF.

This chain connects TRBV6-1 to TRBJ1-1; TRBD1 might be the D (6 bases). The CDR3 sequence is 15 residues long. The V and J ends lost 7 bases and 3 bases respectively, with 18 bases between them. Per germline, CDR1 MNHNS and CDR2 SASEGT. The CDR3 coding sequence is TGTGCCAGCAACAGGACGCCAGGGGAAGACACTGAAGCTTTCTTT. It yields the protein CASNRTPGEDTEAFF.

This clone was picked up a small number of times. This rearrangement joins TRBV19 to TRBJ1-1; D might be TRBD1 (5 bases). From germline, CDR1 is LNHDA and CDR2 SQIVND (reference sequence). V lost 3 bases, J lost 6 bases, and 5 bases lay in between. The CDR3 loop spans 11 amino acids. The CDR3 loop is CASSIRAEAFF. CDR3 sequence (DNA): TGTGCCAGTAGTATCAGGGCTGAAGCTTTCTTT.

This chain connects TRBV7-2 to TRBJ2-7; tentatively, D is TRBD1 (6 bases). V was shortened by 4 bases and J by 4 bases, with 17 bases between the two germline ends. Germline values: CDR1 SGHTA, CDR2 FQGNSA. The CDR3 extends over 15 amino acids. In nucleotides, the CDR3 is TGTGCCAGCAGCTCGCACGGGACCCAGGGGTACGAGCAGTACTTC. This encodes CASSSHGTQGYEQYF.

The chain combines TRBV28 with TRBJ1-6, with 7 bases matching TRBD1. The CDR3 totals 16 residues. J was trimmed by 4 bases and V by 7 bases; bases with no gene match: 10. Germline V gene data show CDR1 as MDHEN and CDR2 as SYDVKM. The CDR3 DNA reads TGTGCCAGCACGAGGGTGACAGGGCCGTATAATTCACCCCTCCACTTT. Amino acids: CASTRVTGPYNSPLHF.

The CDR3 sequence: CASSVNREVQETQYF. CDR3 nucleotides: TGTGCCAGCAGCGTGAACAGGGAAGTCCAAGAGACCCAGTACTTC. J is TRBJ2-5 and V is TRBV9, with D possibly being TRBD1 (6 bases). CDR3 length equals 15 residues. Trimming stripped 2 bases from V and 1 base from J, with 12 bases between. The germline CDR1 and CDR2 sequences are SGDLS and YYNGEE.

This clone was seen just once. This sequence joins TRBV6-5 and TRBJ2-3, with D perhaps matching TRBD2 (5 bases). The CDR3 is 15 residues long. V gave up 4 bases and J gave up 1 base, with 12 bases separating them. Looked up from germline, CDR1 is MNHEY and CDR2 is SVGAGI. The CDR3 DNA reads TGTGCCAGCAGTTGGTCTAGCACCCGCACAGATACGCAGTATTTT. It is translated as CASSWSSTRTDTQYF.

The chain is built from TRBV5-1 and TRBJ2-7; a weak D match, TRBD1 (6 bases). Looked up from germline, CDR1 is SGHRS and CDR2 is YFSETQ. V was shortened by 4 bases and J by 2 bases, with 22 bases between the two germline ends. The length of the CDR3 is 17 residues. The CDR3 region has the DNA TGCGCCAGCAGCACGGACGCTACAGGGCGAGGTCCCTACGAGCAGTACTTC. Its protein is CASSTDATGRGPYEQYF.